These 31 T cell receptor beta chains came from one sample sequenced in a study of T cell repertoires in cytomegalovirus infection. Each CDR3 protein gets one entry after TCRdb re-called the reads with MiXCR. The data hold 200,000 to 300,000 distinct CDR3 sequences, with roughly an eighth observed a single time. The sequenced sample was PBMCs. The receptors here all came from a human donor in good health (CMV status not recorded). Some clones in this sample may be carry-over from other donors' samples.

The V call is TRBV20-1, the J call TRBJ2-1; 11 bases map to TRBD2. There are 15 residues in the CDR3. Trimming took 1 base from V and 7 from J; bases not matched to a gene: 6. The germline V gene has CDR1 DFQATT and CDR2 SNEGSKA (reference sequence). The CDR3 DNA reads TGCAGTGCTAGAGCCGGGACTAGCGGCCCGAATGAGCAGTTCTTC. This translates into CSARAGTSGPNEQFF.

This clonotype was observed many times. The junction differs from germline at one of its ends, possibly a read error. The chain employs TRBV10-3 and TRBJ2-7, with 9 nucleotides matching TRBD1. Germline assignment: CDR1 ENHRY and CDR2 SYGVKD. The CDR3 is made up of 16 amino acids. DNA of the CDR3: TGTGCCAGCAGTGGGCTTAGGACAGGGGCGGCCCAAGAGCAGTACTTC. This codes for CASSGLRTGAAQEQYF.

V is TRBV7-2 and J is TRBJ2-7; D remains ambiguous. The V gene's germline CDR1 is SGHTA and CDR2 FQGNSA. This CDR3 is 14 amino acids long. Between the trimmed V and J ends, which lost 1 base and 3 bases, there was a span of 10 bases. The CDR3 DNA reads TGTGCCAGCAGCTTAGTCGTTAGGGTCTACGAGCAGTACTTC. Translated, it gives CASSLVVRVYEQYF. The full variable domain, completed using reference TRBV7-2 and TRBJ2-7, is GAGVSQSPSNKVTEKGKDVELRCDPISGHTALYWYRQSLGQGLEFLIYFQGNSAPDKSGLPSDRFSAERTGGSVSTLTIQRTQQEDSAVYLCASSLVVRVYEQYFGPGTRLTVT.

This clonotype occurred a few times. This sequence joins TRBV20-1 and TRBJ2-3; tentative D call: TRBD2 (6 bases). The V and J ends lost 3 bases and 4 bases respectively, with 8 bases between them. The germline CDR1 and CDR2 sequences are DFQATT and SNEGSKA (reference sequence). The CDR3 sequence is 12 residues long. In DNA form, the CDR3 reads TGCAGTGCTAGGCGGGGCGCAGATACGCAGTATTTT. Residues: CSARRGADTQYF.

This clonotype has a count of ten or more. The chain uses TRBV11-2 and TRBJ1-1; no definite D call. V was pared by 4 bases and J by 1 base, with 10 bases between. The CDR3 extends over 14 amino acids. Germline V lookup: CDR1 SGHAT, CDR2 FQNNGV. The CDR3 sequence: CASSSSTGNTEAFF. The CDR3, as DNA: TGTGCCAGCAGCTCCAGTACGGGGAACACTGAAGCTTTCTTT.

Ten or more counts support this clonotype. The rearrangement uses TRBV7-2 and TRBJ1-4; D ambiguous. The CDR3 loop spans 12 amino acids. CDR1 is SGHTA, CDR2 FQGNSA, per germline. Trimming left V 4 bases short and J 7 bases short, with 7 bases between. CDR3: CASSSGVEKLFF. CDR3 DNA: TGTGCCAGCAGCTCTGGGGTTGAAAAACTGTTTTTT.

This clonotype was detected once. The chain has TRBV6-2 or TRBV6-3 and TRBJ2-2; TRBD2 matches 13 bases. The CDR3 has 16 residues. V lost 5 bases, J lost 6 bases, and 6 bases stayed unmatched. Germline loops: CDR1 MNHEY, CDR2 SVGEGT. CDR3 in DNA: TGTGCCAGCAGTGGACTAGCGGGAGAAAGTTCCGGGGAGCTGTTTTTT. This sequence encodes CASSGLAGESSGELFF.

The chain combines TRBV7-9 with TRBJ2-7; TRBD1 matches at 9 bases. CDR3 length: 15 amino acids. The germline V gene encodes CDR1 SEHNR and CDR2 FQNEAQ (reference sequence). Trimming removed 3 bases from V and 6 bases from J; junction bases left unmatched: 9. CDR3: CASSLSGTGTVEQYF. The CDR3 nucleotides are TGTGCCAGCAGCTTGTCCGGGACAGGGACGGTCGAGCAGTACTTC.

The chain has TRBV9 and TRBJ2-2; D is uncertain. CDR1 is SGDLS, CDR2 YYNGEE, per germline. The CDR3 covers 14 residues. V was cut by 2 bases and J by 1 base, with 6 bases left in between. As DNA, the CDR3 is TGTGCCAGCAGCGTCGCAGGGAACACCGGGGAGCTGTTTTTT. It encodes CASSVAGNTGELFF.

This clonotype was counted at least ten times. J is TRBJ1-1 and V is TRBV6-1; 9 nucleotides agree with TRBD1. With 10 bases clipped from V and 1 base from J, the junction kept 10 bases outside the gene matches. Germline V gene lookup returns CDR1 MNHNS and CDR2 SASEGT. CDR3 length equals 15 residues. CDR3 protein: CATSQQGAQNTEAFF. Written as DNA, the CDR3 is TGTGCCACCTCGCAACAGGGGGCGCAGAACACTGAAGCTTTCTTT.

This clonotype occurred many times. The chain is built from TRBV11-2 and TRBJ2-7; D gene uncertain. The CDR3 is 13 residues long. V lost 2 bases to trimming and J lost 2 bases, with 7 bases between them. Germline CDR1 reads SGHAT; CDR2 reads FQNNGV. CDR3 nucleotides: TGTGCCAGCAGCTTAAACCCTCCCTACGAGCAGTACTTC. This sequence encodes CASSLNPPYEQYF.

The CDR3 reads CASSPVGRGGYTF. DNA of the CDR3: TGTGCCAGCAGCCCTGTGGGACGAGGTGGCTACACCTTC. The V and J genes are TRBV7-9 and TRBJ1-2; TRBD1 is a possible D gene (5 bases). This CDR3 contains 13 residues. The germline V gene has CDR1 SEHNR and CDR2 FQNEAQ (reference sequence). Between the trimmed V and J ends, which lost 5 bases and 7 bases, there was a span of 14 bases.

In this sample, this clonotype turned up many times. V is TRBV7-2 and J is TRBJ2-7; TRBD2 agrees at 7 bases. The CDR3 loop spans 11 amino acids. Germline trimming cut 8 bases from V and 6 bases from J; bases unmatched to any gene: 4. Germline CDR1 reads SGHTA; CDR2 reads FQGNSA. DNA for the CDR3: TGTGCCAGCGGACTAGTGCTCGAGCAGTACTTC. This translates into CASGLVLEQYF. Variable domain in full (rest from reference TRBV7-2 and TRBJ2-7): GAGVSQSPSNKVTEKGKDVELRCDPISGHTALYWYRQSLGQGLEFLIYFQGNSAPDKSGLPSDRFSAERTGGSVSTLTIQRTQQEDSAVYLCASGLVLEQYFGPGTRLTVT.

This clonotype was seen only a few times. The rearrangement links TRBV20-1 to TRBJ1-1; a possible D gene is TRBD1 (5 bases). V dropped 2 bases and J dropped 2 bases, with 15 bases sitting between them. Germline V gene lookup returns CDR1 DFQATT and CDR2 SNEGSKA (reference sequence). This CDR3 is built from 15 residues. CDR3 in amino acids: CSARQGWSLNTEAFF. The CDR3 DNA sequence: TGCAGTGCTAGACAGGGATGGTCCCTTAACACTGAAGCTTTCTTT.

This sequence joins TRBV11-2 and TRBJ2-1; D call uncertain. Trimming took off 1 base at V and 2 bases at J, with 12 bases between the two ends. The germline gives CDR1 SGHAT, CDR2 FQNNGV. The CDR3 spans 16 residues. As DNA, the CDR3 is TGTGCCAGCAGCTTAGCCACTCCTTCGGCCTACAATGAGCAGTTCTTC. It encodes CASSLATPSAYNEQFF.

This clonotype was picked up many times. The chain links TRBV12-5 to TRBJ2-5, with 11 bases matching TRBD2. V gave up 5 bases and J gave up 1 base; unmatched junction bases: 9. The length of the CDR3 is 17 residues. Germline CDR1 and CDR2: LGHNT and FRNRAP. In DNA form, the CDR3 reads TGTGCTAGTGGTGCCGGGACTAGCGGACCTTTCCAAGAGACCCAGTACTTC. Protein sequence: CASGAGTSGPFQETQYF.

This clonotype came up many times. This sequence joins TRBV11-2 and TRBJ1-5, with a tentative D call TRBD1 (5 bases). This CDR3 contains 14 residues. CDR1 SGHAT and CDR2 FQNNGV come from the germline V gene. Trimming shortened V by 1 base and J by 5 bases, and 9 bases separated the two germline ends. CDR3 coding DNA: TGTGCCAGCAGCTTAGCCGGGGGTTATCAGCCCCAGCATTTT. It yields the protein CASSLAGGYQPQHF.

V gene TRBV20-1 combines with J gene TRBJ1-3, with D possibly being TRBD1 (6 bases). The CDR3 is made up of 16 amino acids. V dropped 3 bases and J dropped 2 bases, with 17 bases sitting between them. The germline CDR1 and CDR2 sequences are DFQATT and SNEGSKA (reference sequence). The CDR3 bases are TGCAGTGCTAGGGGTGGACAGAAAGAGACTGGAAACACCATATATTTT. It yields the protein CSARGGQKETGNTIYF.

The V and J genes are TRBV6-2 or TRBV6-3 and TRBJ2-4; no definite D call. V was cut by 5 bases and J by 0 bases, with 20 bases left in between. CDR1 is MNHEY, CDR2 SVGEGT, per germline. The CDR3 length is 18 residues. In DNA form, the CDR3 reads TGTGCCAGCAGTCCCATCCAGACCTGGACCCTAGCCAAAAACATTCAGTACTTC. Its translation: CASSPIQTWTLAKNIQYF.

There are a few counts of this clonotype. This chain links TRBV7-2 with TRBJ1-4; 7 bases are a match to TRBD1. CDR1 is SGHTA and CDR2 is FQGNSA in the germline V gene. J was trimmed by 2 bases and V by 5 bases; bases with no gene match: 2. This CDR3 comprises 14 residues. This chain's CDR3 is CASSETGTNEKLFF. CDR3 in DNA: TGTGCCAGCAGCGAGACAGGGACTAATGAAAAACTGTTTTTT. The complete variable domain, with remaining parts taken from reference TRBV7-2 and TRBJ1-4, reads GAGVSQSPSNKVTEKGKDVELRCDPISGHTALYWYRQSLGQGLEFLIYFQGNSAPDKSGLPSDRFSAERTGGSVSTLTIQRTQQEDSAVYLCASSETGTNEKLFFGSGTQLSVL.

V and J are TRBV20-1 and TRBJ1-1; a possible D gene is TRBD1 (5 bases). The CDR3 spans 10 residues. Germline CDR1 DFQATT, CDR2 SNEGSKA (reference sequence). The V end lost 2 bases, the J end lost 7 bases, and 5 bases lay between the germline ends. CDR3 sequence: CSARQGEAFF. CDR3 nucleotide sequence: TGCAGTGCTAGACAGGGTGAAGCTTTCTTT.

V usage is TRBV7-2 and J usage is TRBJ2-2, with TRBD2 identical over 9 bases. The CDR3 extends over 15 amino acids. Trimming removed 3 bases from V and 8 bases from J; junction bases left unmatched: 7. CDR1 SGHTA and CDR2 FQGNSA come from the germline V gene. CDR3 coding DNA: TGTGCCAGCAGCTTTAGGCGGGAGGGCGTTGGGGAGCTGTTTTTT. Its protein is CASSFRREGVGELFF.

This clonotype has a handful of counts. This chain links TRBV29-1 with TRBJ1-1; D gene unclear. Looked up from germline, CDR1 is SQVTM and CDR2 is ANQGSEA. There are 12 residues in the CDR3. The V gene lost 5 bases and the J gene lost 2 bases, with 9 bases spanning the gap. The CDR3 sequence: CSVWARNTEAFF. The CDR3 DNA reads TGCAGCGTTTGGGCGCGTAACACTGAAGCTTTCTTT.

This sequence joins TRBV28 and TRBJ2-6; D might be TRBD2 (6 bases). The V end was cut by 6 bases, the J end by 2 bases, with 8 bases between. The CDR3 has 14 amino acids. Germline V gene sequence: CDR1 MDHEN, CDR2 SYDVKM. The CDR3 region has the DNA TGTGCCAGCAGCTGGGAGGCTGGGGCCAACGTCCTGACTTTC. Protein product: CASSWEAGANVLTF.

The table lists this clonotype with a few counts. The gene calls are TRBV9 and TRBJ1-2; perhaps TRBD1 as D (6 bases). With 1 base removed from V and 4 bases from J, the gap between germline ends came to 14 bases. Germline V gene lookup returns CDR1 SGDLS and CDR2 YYNGEE. The CDR3 loop spans 15 amino acids. The CDR3 here is CASSVSRRGAYGYTF. CDR3 sequence (DNA): TGTGCCAGCAGCGTAAGCCGCCGGGGGGCCTATGGCTACACCTTC.

This clonotype was seen ten or more times. The J gene is TRBJ2-6, the V gene TRBV7-3, with D unresolved. CDR1 and CDR2 from the germline V gene are SGHTA and FQGTGA. CDR3 length equals 14 residues. The V end was cut by 5 bases, the J end by 4 bases, with 9 bases between. The CDR3 reads CASSTAPGANVLTF. CDR3 coding DNA: TGTGCCAGCAGCACAGCACCCGGGGCCAACGTCCTGACTTTC.

In this sample, this clonotype turned up a few times. The V and J genes are TRBV7-3 and TRBJ2-2; possibly TRBD1 or TRBD2 for D (5 bases each). Trimming removed 5 bases from V and 1 base from J, with 14 bases in between. From germline, CDR1 is SGHTA and CDR2 FQGTGA. The CDR3 extends over 16 amino acids. The CDR3 DNA sequence: TGTGCCAGCAGCCCTCCCGGGACCCGGAACACCGGGGAGCTGTTTTTT. Residues: CASSPPGTRNTGELFF. Based on the CDR3 plus reference TRBV7-3 and TRBJ2-2, the full variable domain is GAGVSQTPSNKVTEKGKYVELRCDPISGHTALYWYRQSLGQGPEFLIYFQGTGAADDSGLPNDRFFAVRPEGSVSTLKIQRTERGDSAVYLCASSPPGTRNTGELFFGEGSRLTVL.

Many counts were recorded for this clonotype. The chain employs TRBV7-2 and TRBJ2-5; 9 bases agree with TRBD1. The CDR3 is made up of 17 amino acids. CDR1 is SGHTA and CDR2 is FQGNSA in the germline V gene. V lost 5 bases, J lost 5 bases, and 15 bases stayed unmatched. The CDR3 sequence is CASSRLGTGTGRETQYF. CDR3 sequence (DNA): TGTGCCAGCAGCCGACTCGGAACCGGGACAGGGAGGGAGACCCAGTACTTC.

The chain uses TRBV27 and TRBJ2-5; TRBD1 matches at 9 bases. Germline CDR1 is MNHEY and CDR2 is SMNVEV (reference sequence). The CDR3 consists of 17 residues. Losses at the gene ends were 7 bases for V and 5 bases for J; bases not matched to a gene: 17. The CDR3 nucleotides are TGTGCCAGCAAGGCCCCGGGGACAGGGAAAGTTTTGGAGACCCAGTACTTC. This gives the protein CASKAPGTGKVLETQYF.

This clonotype was found many times. This chain links TRBV27 with TRBJ2-5, with 13 bases aligning to TRBD2. This CDR3 has 16 amino acids. The ends lost 5 bases at V and 4 bases at J; junction bases unmatched: 7. Germline-derived CDR1 and CDR2 are MNHEY and SMNVEV (reference sequence). CDR3 sequence: CASSLRTSGRGETQYF. CDR3 sequence (DNA): TGTGCCAGCAGTCTCAGGACTAGCGGGAGAGGAGAGACCCAGTACTTC.

V gene TRBV6-8 combines with J gene TRBJ2-3; 11 bases line up with TRBD2. The CDR3 is made up of 18 amino acids. The trim removed 2 bases at V and 7 bases at J, leaving 14 bases unmatched. Looked up from germline, CDR1 is MNHGY and CDR2 is SAAAGT. For the CDR3, the DNA is TGTGCCAGCAGTTACCCCAATTCTAGCGGGGGGCTCCTCAATACGCAGTATTTT. Translated, it gives CASSYPNSSGGLLNTQYF.